This T cell receptor beta chain was retrieved from a study of human T cells and chemical hapten exposure. General observations from the study: Positively correlated with patch test score were the counts of PT1 expanded TCRs.

The germline CDR1 and CDR2 sequences are SGHVS and FNYEAQ. The trim removed 5 bases at V and 2 bases at J, leaving 10 bases unmatched. This CDR3 has 16 residues. The sample holds many counts of this clonotype. Its antigen is currently unknown. Described time point: patch test 1, 2 weeks after DPC sensitization. Stated treatment: therapeutic diphenylcyclopropenone sensitization with weekly scalp DPC. Those who donated were patients with alopecia, 18 to 70 years of age, and suitable for DPC. A single record per CDR3 protein comes from TCRdb applying MiXCR to the RACE reads. This sample carries under 85,000 distinct CDR3 sequences, over 9% of them seen once, and the ten largest clones take about 1.4%.

Sequenced here: whole blood, sampled in connection with sensitization to the hapten diphenylcyclopropenone (DPC). The rearrangement uses TRBV7-6 and TRBJ2-7, with 9 bases matching TRBD2. This receptor was obtained from a woman aged 45 to 65 with alopecia areata. Some clones in this sample may be carry-over from other donors' samples. As DNA, the CDR3 is TGTGCCAGCAGCCCCCAAGGAGCGGGGGGCCCCTACGAGCAGTACTTC. Its translation is CASSPQGAGGPYEQYF.